This entry lists 13 T cell receptor beta chains sequenced from one sample in a study of T cell repertoires in aging, cancer and after chemotherapy (dated by TCRdb to between 2019 and 2020). TCR beta rearrangements were amplified from genomic DNA extracted from peripheral blood rather than from sorted cells or RNA. Instrument on record: Illumina MiSeq. Rearranged TRB sequences spanning V, D and J segments were amplified by multiplex touch-down PCR using a mixed TRB-A/B primer pool. TCRdb reworked the public reads: Q25 trimming with fastp, MiXCR clone assembly, productive beta chains retained. Each CDR3 protein appears once, grouped with its most common genes and DNA. In all, the sample holds 2,600 or so distinct CDR3 sequences, and around 53% of those were seen once. 7% to 8.5% of the sample comes from the top ten. The material sequenced was blood. These TCRs come from a human donor with a blood cancer.

This clonotype came up a few times. The chain employs TRBV6-5 and TRBJ1-5; no clear D gene. The V gene lost 5 bases and the J gene lost 7 bases, with 18 bases spanning the gap. Germline assignment: CDR1 MNHEY and CDR2 SVGAGI. CDR3 length equals 15 residues. For the CDR3, the DNA is TGTGCCAGCAGTGAATTTAAAGGACTAGAACAGCCCCAGCATTTT. Translation: CASSEFKGLEQPQHF.

V and J are TRBV5-1 and TRBJ2-2, with 8 bases that match TRBD2. With V trimmed by 0 bases and J by 4 bases, 8 bases remained unmatched. CDR1 and CDR2 from the germline V gene are SGHRS and YFSETQ. The CDR3 consists of 17 residues. CDR3 in DNA: TGCGCCAGCAGCTTGGACGGGAGGGCCTCGGGCACCGGGGAGCTGTTTTTT. Amino acid sequence: CASSLDGRASGTGELFF.

The rearrangement uses TRBV19 and TRBJ1-5; TRBD1 is a possible D gene (6 bases). Germline CDR1 LNHDA, CDR2 SQIVND (reference sequence). This CDR3 is 17 amino acids long. Trimming removed 5 bases from V and 0 bases from J, with 17 bases in between. CDR3 coding DNA: TGTGCCAGTAGTCGCTTAGTGAACAGGGATAGCAATCAGCCCCAGCATTTT. This gives the protein CASSRLVNRDSNQPQHF.

This clonotype was seen a few times. V usage is TRBV7-2 and J usage is TRBJ2-3, with 7 bases aligning to TRBD2. From germline, CDR1 is SGHTA and CDR2 FQGNSA. Trimming took 3 bases from V and 2 from J; bases not matched to a gene: 5. This CDR3 contains 15 residues. CDR3 sequence reads: CASSLGGRDTDTQYF. The CDR3 nucleotides read TGTGCCAGCAGCTTGGGCGGGAGAGACACAGATACGCAGTATTTT.

This clonotype is classed as large (0.1 to 1%). This chain joins TRBV29-1 and TRBJ2-5; D is unresolved. V was pared by 4 bases and J by 2 bases, with 5 bases between. CDR1 SQVTM and CDR2 ANQGSEA come from the germline V gene. The CDR3 spans 11 residues. This chain's CDR3 is CSVVRQETQYF. The DNA of the CDR3 is TGCAGCGTTGTTAGGCAAGAGACCCAGTACTTC.

The chain is built from TRBV7-2 and TRBJ2-7, with TRBD1 matching over 11 bases. Germline trimming cut 2 bases from V and 5 bases from J; bases unmatched to any gene: 5. The CDR3 runs 15 residues. From germline, CDR1 is SGHTA and CDR2 FQGNSA. CDR3 sequence (DNA): TGTGCCAGCAGCTTATCGCCGGGACAGGGGGACGAGCAGTACTTC. The encoded protein is CASSLSPGQGDEQYF.

The chain combines TRBV5-6 with TRBJ2-5; D might be TRBD1 (6 bases). CDR1 and CDR2 from the germline V gene are SGHDT and YYEEEE. V lost 0 bases, J lost 5 bases, and 11 bases lay in between. CDR3 length: 14 amino acids. Here the CDR3 reads CASSLARGRETQYF. DNA of the CDR3: TGTGCCAGCAGCTTGGCCAGGGGCCGGGAGACCCAGTACTTC.

This chain connects TRBV29-1 to TRBJ1-1; no definite D call. This CDR3 spans 12 amino acids. CDR1 and CDR2 (germline): SQVTM, ANQGSEA. V lost 6 bases and J 0 bases, leaving 8 bases between the germline ends. In DNA form, the CDR3 reads TGCAGCGTCTCCGCGGTGAACACTGAAGCTTTCTTT. It translates to CSVSAVNTEAFF.

Relative to its sample, this clonotype is large. The J gene is TRBJ2-7, the V gene TRBV29-1, with TRBD2 identical over 15 bases. V was clipped by 6 bases and J by 4 bases; unmatched bases: 10. Germline V gene lookup returns CDR1 SQVTM and CDR2 ANQGSEA. This CDR3 region has 16 residues. The CDR3: CSVANPGLAGGYEQYF. CDR3 DNA: TGCAGCGTAGCCAATCCGGGACTAGCGGGGGGTTACGAGCAGTACTTC.

The rearrangement joins TRBV7-2 to TRBJ1-6; unclear D gene. This CDR3 spans 15 amino acids. CDR1 is SGHTA and CDR2 is FQGNSA in the germline V gene. V was pared by 5 bases and J by 7 bases, with 15 bases between. As DNA, the CDR3 is TGTGCCAGCAGCCTCGCCCCGGTCAGGAATTCACCCCTCCACTTT. As protein: CASSLAPVRNSPLHF.

This rearrangement joins TRBV7-2 to TRBJ1-1, with 9 bases that match TRBD1. The germline gives CDR1 SGHTA, CDR2 FQGNSA. The length of the CDR3 is 13 residues. The J segment lost 11 bases and the V segment lost 4 bases, leaving 8 bases of the junction unmatched. The CDR3 DNA is TGTGCCAGCAGCTCGGGACAGGGAGACCCGGCTTTCTTT. Translated, it gives CASSSGQGDPAFF.

As regards this clonotype: One end of the junction fails to match germline, which may point to a read error. V gene TRBV5-1 combines with J gene TRBJ2-7; D might be TRBD1 (5 bases). The CDR3 has 12 residues. From germline, CDR1 is SGHRS and CDR2 YFSETQ. The CDR3 DNA follows: TGTGCCAGCCTAGGGCTCAGGGCCGAGCAGTACTTC. Amino acids: CASLGLRAEQYF.

Regarding this clonotype: A junction end diverges from the germline sequence, so it may reflect a read error. The chain is built from TRBV7-2 and TRBJ2-7; D not resolved. This CDR3 is 15 amino acids long. Germline V gives CDR1 SGHTA, CDR2 FQGNSA. The CDR3 loop reads CGSSLDFTVSREQYF. DNA of the CDR3: TGTGGCAGCAGCTTAGATTTTACAGTCTCACGCGAGCAGTACTTC.